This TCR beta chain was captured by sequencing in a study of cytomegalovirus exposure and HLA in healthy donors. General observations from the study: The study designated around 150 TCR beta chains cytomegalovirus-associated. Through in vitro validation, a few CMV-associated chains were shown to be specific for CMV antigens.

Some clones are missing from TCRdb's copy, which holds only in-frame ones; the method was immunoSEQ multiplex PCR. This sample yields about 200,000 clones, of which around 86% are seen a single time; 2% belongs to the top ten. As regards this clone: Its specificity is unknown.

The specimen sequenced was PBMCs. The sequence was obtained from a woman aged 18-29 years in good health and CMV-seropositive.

In DNA form, the CDR3 reads TGCGCCAGCAGCTTGGTAGGAGGAGCCTTCACAGATACGCAGTATTTT. Translated, it gives CASSLVGGAFTDTQYF. The V gene is TRBV5-1, the J gene TRBJ2-3; the D gene is possibly TRBD2 (5 bases). Germline CDR1 reads SGHRS; CDR2 reads YFSETQ. The germline V and J ends were trimmed by 0 bases and 2 bases, with 13 bases remaining between them. The CDR3 extends over 16 amino acids.